A single sample gave rise to the 32 T cell receptor beta chains below, sequenced in a study of CD8+ T cells in alopecia areata (dated by TCRdb to between 2018 and 2020). The library came from the immunoSEQ multiplex PCR assay. For TCR sequencing, RNA was extracted from every sample and reverse transcribed into cDNA to serve as template. What TCRdb holds here is the immuneACCESS table cut down to in-frame rearrangements. Part of the clones is not present; checked against another copy, under half of the missing clones reflect an unresolved V gene, and the others are unexplained. This sample includes some 120,000 clones, and none of them was observed just once. The ten top clones hold around 20% of the sample. The sequencing input was lesional skin. These TCRs come from a C3H/HeJ mouse with alopecia areata. Mice of this line possess the MHC haplotype H2-k.

As to this clone: Germline and genes here are mouse. Read data end 4 residues before the CDR3 end; the end is taken from the germline J gene. The gene calls are TRBV13-3 and TRBJ2-7; TRBD2 agrees at 11 bases. The CDR3 sequence is 15 residues long. Germline V gene lookup returns CDR1 NNHDY and CDR2 SYVADS. This CDR3 reads CASSEMGTGGYEQYF. The part of the CDR3 DNA that was read is TGTGCCAGCAGTGAGATGGGGACTGGGGGATAT.

This clone was counted only a few times. Gene names and germline match the mouse. The CDR3 end lies 4 residues beyond the end of the read and is filled in from the germline J gene. The V call is TRBV13-3, the J call TRBJ2-1, with TRBD1 as a possible D gene (6 bases). The CDR3 sequence is 16 residues long. The germline V gene has CDR1 NNHDY and CDR2 SYVADS. Trimming took 0 bases from V and 5 from J, leaving 15 bases between them. The sequenced CDR3 bases are TGTGCCAGCAGTGATGCAAGGGCCGGGACAAATGCT. Its translation: CASSDARAGTNA. The full CDR3 sequence reads CASSDARAGTNAEQFF.

Concerning this clone: Here the gene names and germline are mouse. The CDR3 goes on 4 residues after the read ends, and that part is filled in from the germline J gene. The V and J genes are TRBV17 and TRBJ1-1, with 7 bases lining up with TRBD1. CDR3 length: 14 amino acids. In germline, CDR1 is MNHDT, CDR2 YYDKIL. Trimming removed 5 bases from V and 1 base from J; junction bases left unmatched: 4. The CDR3 sequence: CASSYRGGNTEVFF. The CDR3 DNA, read in part, is TGTGCTAGCAGTTACAGGGGAGGGAACACA. The entire variable domain, with the rest obtained from reference TRBV17 and TRBJ1-1, is as follows: DTTVKQNPRYKLARVGKPVNLICSQTMNHDTMYWYQKKPNQAPKLLLFYYDKILNREADTFEKFQSSRPNNSFCSLYIGSAGLEYSAMYLCASSYRGGNTEVFFGKGTRLTVV.

In this sample, this clone turned up a few times. The gene names given are mouse names. With the read ending 4 residues before the CDR3 end, the germline J gene is used to fill in that end. The chain couples TRBV16 to TRBJ2-1; TRBD1 matches 9 bases. Germline loops: CDR1 SGHSA, CDR2 FRNQAP. The CDR3 is 14 residues long. V lost 5 bases and J lost 3; bases outside the gene matches: 2. The CDR3 reads CASSPDRGYAEQFF. The CDR3 bases that were read are TGTGCAAGCAGCCCGGACAGGGGCTATGCT.

As to this clone: Gene names denote mouse genes. The read stops 4 residues short of the end of the CDR3; the missing end is completed from the germline J gene. The chain is built from TRBV13-3 and TRBJ2-1, with no clear D. Germline V gives CDR1 NNHDY, CDR2 SYVADS. CDR3 size: 16 residues. The ends were cut back, 4 bases at V and 0 bases at J, with 14 bases in the middle. CDR3 DNA, as far as it was read: TGTGCCAGCAGTCTCCCGACGACAACTAACTATGCT. Translating gives CASSLPTTTNYA. The whole CDR3 region reads CASSLPTTTNYAEQFF.

At least ten counts were recorded for this clone. Germline and genes here are mouse. Coverage ceases 4 residues before the CDR3 finishes, and the germline J gene fills in the end. The chain has TRBV13-3 and TRBJ2-1, with 12 nucleotides matching TRBD2. Germline loops: CDR1 NNHDY, CDR2 SYVADS. This CDR3 contains 17 residues. V lost 3 bases and J lost 0; bases outside the gene matches: 4. The CDR3 region is CASSGGTGGYNYAEQFF. Incomplete CDR3 DNA: TGTGCCAGCAGTGGGGGGACTGGGGGGTATAACTATGCT.

On this clone: Mouse gene names and germline throughout. The read terminates 4 residues ahead of where the CDR3 ends, so the germline J gene completes it. The J gene is TRBJ2-7, the V gene TRBV19, with 8 bases matching TRBD1. The CDR3 length is 14 residues. Per germline, CDR1 FNHDT and CDR2 SITEND (reference sequence). CDR3: CASSIGDRTYEQYF. The CDR3 DNA, read in part, is TGTGCCAGCAGTATAGGGGACAGGACTTAT.

Of note for this clone: Genes and germline are mouse. The read terminates 4 residues before the CDR3 end, so the remaining end is supplied by the germline J gene. The chain couples TRBV19 to TRBJ2-5; 10 bases are shared with TRBD2. V gave up 1 base and J gave up 0 bases; unmatched junction bases: 5. This CDR3 region has 17 residues. Looked up from germline, CDR1 is FNHDT and CDR2 is SITEND (reference sequence). The CDR3 bases that were read are TGTGCCAGCAGTATATCTGGGGGGGCCTTTAACCAAGAC. It encodes CASSISGGAFNQD. The entire CDR3 is CASSISGGAFNQDTQYF. The full variable domain, its missing parts supplied by reference TRBV19 and TRBJ2-5, is GGIITQTPKFLIGQEGQKLTLKCQQNFNHDTMYWYRQDSGKGLRLIYYSITENDLQKGDLSEGYDASREKKSSFSLTVTSAQKNEMAVFLCASSISGGAFNQDTQYFGPGTRLLVL.

Worth noting for this clone: These gene names are mouse names. The read comes to an end 4 residues before the CDR3 does, leaving the germline J gene to fill in the end. The rearrangement joins TRBV13-3 to TRBJ2-7, with TRBD2 matching 8 bases. V trimming: 2 bases; J trimming: 3 bases; junction bases outside the gene matches: 4. This CDR3 contains 14 residues. Germline V gives CDR1 NNHDY, CDR2 SYVADS. The CDR3 sequence: CASSEPGGNYEQYF. The sequenced CDR3 bases are TGTGCCAGCAGTGAACCTGGGGGGAACTAT.

As regards this clone: Gene labels here are mouse ones. The missing CDR3 end, 4 residues past where the read stops, is filled in from the germline J gene. The rearrangement uses TRBV1 and TRBJ2-4; possibly TRBD1 for D (6 bases). V dropped 8 bases and J dropped 0 bases, with 6 bases sitting between them. This CDR3 contains 12 residues. CDR1 and CDR2 (germline): NSQYPW, LRSPGD (reference sequence). CDR3 bases read: TGCACCTGCGGGACAAGTCAAAAC. Amino acid sequence: CTCGTSQN. The full CDR3 protein is CTCGTSQNTLYF. The complete variable domain, with remaining parts taken from reference TRBV1 and TRBJ2-4, reads VTLLEQNPRWRLVPRGQAVNLRCILKNSQYPWMSWYQQDLQKQLQWLFTLRSPGDKEVKSLPGADYLATRVTDTELRLQVANMSQGRTLYCTCGTSQNTLYFGAGTRLSVL.

Turning to this clone: Genes and germline come from the mouse. The sequenced fragment ends 4 residues before the CDR3 boundary, so the rest is inferred from the germline J gene. This chain joins TRBV1 and TRBJ2-4, with a possible D match to TRBD2 (5 bases). The CDR3 is made up of 16 amino acids. The germline CDR1 and CDR2 sequences are NSQYPW and LRSPGD (reference sequence). The CDR3 spells CTCSADTLEWGNTLYF. The sequenced part of the CDR3 DNA is TGCACCTGCAGTGCAGATACCCTGGAGTGGGGAAAC.

This clone was observed a few times. At residue 12, TCRdb's protein is not the same as the translated DNA, so the protein here was read from the DNA. Mouse names are used for the genes. The read finishes 3 residues shy of the CDR3 end, and the germline J gene is used to complete it. The chain employs TRBV13-3 and TRBJ1-6; D may be TRBD1 (6 bases). TRBJ1-6 is an ORF, with its function uncertain. Trimming took off 3 bases at V and 3 bases at J, with 10 bases between the two ends. The CDR3 length is 15 residues. Per the germline V gene, CDR1 is NNHDY and CDR2 is SYVADS. The sequenced CDR3 bases are TGTGCCAGCAGTGTGGACAGAAACTATAATTCGCCC. It is translated as CASSVDRNYNSP. The CDR3 in full is CASSVDRNYNSPLYF.

Only a few counts were recorded for this clone. The genes are named according to mouse. The read ends 4 residues early relative to the CDR3; the germline J gene fills the gap. The chain has TRBV19 and TRBJ1-4; 8 nucleotides agree with TRBD1. The CDR3 contains 16 residues. From germline, CDR1 is FNHDT and CDR2 SITEND (reference sequence). V lost 0 bases and J lost 3; bases outside the gene matches: 4. CDR3 loop: CASSIDPGGTNERLFF. The DNA read from the CDR3 is TGTGCCAGCAGTATAGATCCAGGGGGCACCAACGAA.

This clone was recorded a few times. Germline and genes here are mouse. The CDR3 end lies 4 residues beyond the end of the read and is filled in from the germline J gene. The gene calls are TRBV13-3 and TRBJ1-2; 11 bases align to TRBD1. The CDR3 covers 15 residues. Germline V lookup: CDR1 NNHDY, CDR2 SYVADS. Trimming cost V 5 bases and J 4 bases; bases outside gene matches: 7. This chain's CDR3 is CASSALGQGASDYTF. The DNA read from the CDR3 is TGTGCCAGCAGCGCCCTTGGACAGGGGGCCTCC.

This clone was recorded a few times. Gene names refer to mouse genes. The CDR3 end lies 4 residues beyond the end of the read and is filled in from the germline J gene. The same CDR3 is also encoded by other DNA sequences in this sample. V usage is TRBV31 and J usage is TRBJ2-3; tentative D call: TRBD1 (6 bases). V was cut by 0 bases and J by 0 bases, with 10 bases left in between. The CDR3 sequence is 15 residues long. The germline gives CDR1 GKSSPN, CDR2 SITVG. CDR3 DNA (partial): TGTGCCTGGAGTCTAGGGGGTGCTAGTGCAGAA. It specifies CAWSLGGASAE. The complete CDR3 sequence is CAWSLGGASAETLYF.

A remark on this clone: Here the gene names and germline are mouse. The read ends 4 residues early relative to the CDR3; the germline J gene fills the gap. V is TRBV13-3 and J is TRBJ1-1, with D maybe TRBD1 (5 bases). Germline V CDR1 and CDR2: NNHDY, SYVADS. This CDR3 region has 12 residues. Trimming cost V 6 bases and J 3 bases, with 9 bases left between them. This CDR3 reads CASKQVDTEVFF. Partial CDR3 DNA: TGTGCCAGCAAACAGGTTGACACA.

This clone was detected a few times. Germline and genes: mouse. Read sequence stops 4 residues before the CDR3 end, and the germline J gene provides the missing end. V is TRBV13-1 and J is TRBJ2-2; D gene uncertain. Trimming took off 1 base at V and 1 base at J, with 5 bases between the two ends. CDR1 NSHNY and CDR2 SYGAGN come from the germline V gene. There are 14 residues in the CDR3. CDR3: CASSDNKNTGQLYF. CDR3 DNA, as far as it was read: TGTGCCAGCAGTGATAACAAAAACACCGGG.

This clone was observed a few times. Gene names are the mouse ones. The CDR3 end lies 4 residues beyond the end of the read and is filled in from the germline J gene. The chain has TRBV1 and TRBJ2-7; 9 bases are shared with TRBD1. The CDR3 contains 13 residues. Losses at the gene ends were 7 bases for V and 2 bases for J; bases not matched to a gene: 3. Germline CDR1 reads NSQYPW; CDR2 reads LRSPGD (reference sequence). CDR3 amino acids: CTCKTGGTYEQYF. CDR3 DNA, as far as it was read: TGCACCTGCAAGACAGGGGGGACCTAT.

This clone was counted a few times. Each gene name is a mouse one. Read coverage stops 4 residues before the CDR3 terminus; the germline J gene supplies the remainder. The chain links TRBV19 to TRBJ1-1; TRBD1 matches at 9 bases. CDR1 and CDR2 (germline): FNHDT, SITEND (reference sequence). V was clipped by 6 bases and J by 1 base; unmatched bases: 1. The CDR3 runs to 13 residues. The CDR3 DNA, read in part, is TGTGCCAGCATGGACAGGGGGAACACA. As protein: CASMDRGNT. The complete CDR3 sequence is CASMDRGNTEVFF.

This clone occurred a few times. Gene names denote mouse genes. Sequencing ends 4 residues short of the CDR3 end; the germline J gene provides the rest. The genes are TRBV13-3 and TRBJ2-5; 11 positions match TRBD2. Germline V lookup: CDR1 NNHDY, CDR2 SYVADS. The CDR3 totals 16 residues. J lost 2 bases, V lost 4 bases, and 6 bases had no gene match. Incomplete CDR3 DNA: TGTGCCAGCAGTCCCCGGACTGGGGGGCCCCAAGAC. It encodes CASSPRTGGPQD. The CDR3 reads in full as CASSPRTGGPQDTQYF.

This clone was counted between two and nine times. Here the gene names and germline are mouse. The CDR3 end is not reached by the read, which stops 4 residues before it; the germline J gene fills it in. The genes are TRBV13-3 and TRBJ1-2, with TRBD1 as a possible D gene (5 bases). Deletions cut 5 bases from V and 0 bases from J, with 8 bases between. Germline loops: CDR1 NNHDY, CDR2 SYVADS. CDR3 size: 13 residues. The CDR3: CASRSGSNSDYTF. Incomplete CDR3 DNA: TGTGCCAGCAGATCAGGGTCAAACTCC.

This clone was counted ten times or more. Genes and germline come from the mouse. The DNA ends 4 residues before the CDR3 does, and the rest of the CDR3 is filled in from the germline J gene. V gene TRBV13-3 combines with J gene TRBJ2-7, with D perhaps matching TRBD1 (6 bases). V was shortened by 6 bases and J by 0 bases, with 13 bases between the two germline ends. The CDR3 has 14 residues. Germline values: CDR1 NNHDY, CDR2 SYVADS. CDR3: CASTTGKSSYEQYF. CDR3 bases read: TGTGCCAGCACAACAGGGAAAAGCTCCTAT.

This clone occurred a few times. Mouse germline and gene names are used. Read data end 4 residues before the CDR3 end; the end is taken from the germline J gene. This chain connects TRBV1 to TRBJ2-1; 8 nucleotides align to TRBD2. The CDR3 is made up of 16 amino acids. CDR1 is NSQYPW and CDR2 is LRSPGD in the germline V gene (reference sequence). V gave up 2 bases and J gave up 1 base; unmatched junction bases: 4. The CDR3: CTCSATGGPNYAEQFF. Partial CDR3 DNA: TGCACCTGCAGTGCAACTGGGGGACCAAACTATGCT.

There are a few counts of this clone. Gene labels here are mouse ones. The sequenced fragment ends 4 residues before the CDR3 boundary, so the rest is inferred from the germline J gene. J is TRBJ2-5 and V is TRBV19; 8 bases map to TRBD1. J was trimmed by 3 bases and V by 2 bases; bases with no gene match: 11. The germline V gene encodes CDR1 FNHDT and CDR2 SITEND (reference sequence). The CDR3 runs to 17 residues. The CDR3 DNA, read in part, is TGTGCCAGCAGTATCGGCCCCACTTACAGGGGGCAAGAC. Protein sequence: CASSIGPTYRGQD. The complete CDR3 reads CASSIGPTYRGQDTQYF.

With respect to this clone: Germline and genes: mouse. The CDR3 is cut off 4 residues early in the read; its end comes from the germline J gene. The J gene is TRBJ2-5, the V gene TRBV19; maybe TRBD2 (6 bases). This CDR3 comprises 14 residues. Germline CDR1 and CDR2: FNHDT and SITEND (reference sequence). The CDR3 here is CASSIRAGEDTQYF. Incomplete CDR3 DNA: TGTGCCAGCAGTATAAGGGCTGGGGAAGAC.

There are a few counts of this clone. The DNA translation disagrees with the TCRdb protein at residue 11, so the protein in this description comes from the DNA. Gene names are the mouse ones. The CDR3 reads CASEGGLDGNTLYF. CDR3 DNA (partial): TGTGCCAGCGAGGGGGGGCTGGATGGAAATACG. The rearrangement links TRBV13-3 to TRBJ1-3; the D gene is possibly TRBD1 (6 bases). The observed sequence ends 3 residues before the CDR3 terminus, with the missing tail filled in from the germline J gene. Germline V lookup: CDR1 NNHDY, CDR2 SYVADS. The CDR3 has 14 residues. V was pared by 7 bases and J by 3 bases, with 14 bases between.

Comments on this clone: At residue 12, the TCRdb protein departs from the DNA translation, so the protein shown here was derived from the DNA itself. All gene names here are mouse names. The sequenced part of the CDR3 DNA is TGTGCCAGCAGTATTAACATCAATTCTGGAAATACG. Encoded protein: CASSININSGNT. The whole CDR3 is CASSININSGNTLYF. The gene calls are TRBV19 and TRBJ1-3; no definite D call. The read gets to within 3 residues of the CDR3 end, and the germline J gene fills in the rest. CDR3 length: 15 amino acids. V was trimmed by 2 bases and J by 0 bases, leaving 9 bases between them. Germline V gene lookup returns CDR1 FNHDT and CDR2 SITEND (reference sequence).

In regard to this clone: The genes are named according to mouse. The CDR3 end is not reached by the read, which stops 4 residues before it; the germline J gene fills it in. The chain couples TRBV1 to TRBJ2-3; 13 nucleotides align to TRBD2. CDR3 length: 17 residues. Germline CDR1 is NSQYPW and CDR2 is LRSPGD (reference sequence). After removal of 3 bases from V and 0 bases from J, the junction contained 3 bases not matched to a gene. CDR3 in amino acids: CTCSAGLGGRSAETLYF. The sequenced CDR3 bases are TGCACCTGCAGTGCGGGACTGGGGGGGAGGAGTGCAGAA.

This clone was detected ten times or more. The gene names given are mouse names. The read is 4 residues too short to cover the CDR3 end, so that end is filled in from the germline J gene. The V call is TRBV13-3, the J call TRBJ2-1; the match to TRBD2 covers 9 bases. CDR3 length equals 14 residues. Germline CDR1 NNHDY, CDR2 SYVADS. The DNA read from the CDR3 is TGTGCCAGCAGTGATCGGACTGGGGAAGCT. This sequence encodes CASSDRTGEA. The whole CDR3 protein reads CASSDRTGEAEQFF.

Comment on this clone: Gene labels here are mouse ones. The read gets to within 4 residues of the CDR3 end, and the germline J gene fills in the rest. The chain couples TRBV13-3 to TRBJ2-5; D is uncertain. This CDR3 spans 14 amino acids. V gave up 2 bases and J gave up 3 bases, with 10 bases separating them. CDR1 is NNHDY and CDR2 is SYVADS in the germline V gene. The chain's CDR3 is CASSDRKQQDTQYF. CDR3 DNA (partial): TGTGCCAGCAGTGACAGAAAACAACAAGAC.

The sample holds a few counts of this clone. Genes here carry mouse names. With the read ending 4 residues before the CDR3 end, the germline J gene is used to fill in that end. The rearrangement uses TRBV13-3 and TRBJ1-4; TRBD1 matches at 7 bases. CDR1 and CDR2 from the germline V gene are NNHDY and SYVADS. This CDR3 region has 16 residues. With V trimmed by 2 bases and J by 2 bases, 6 bases remained unmatched. CDR3 residues: CASSEVRDSSNERLFF. CDR3 DNA (partial): TGTGCCAGCAGTGAAGTGAGGGACAGCTCCAACGAA.

The table lists this clone with a few counts. Mouse names are used for the genes. The sequence runs out 4 residues before the end of the CDR3; the remainder is reconstructed from the germline J gene. The V gene is TRBV1, the J gene TRBJ1-4; 8 nucleotides align to TRBD1. V lost 3 bases and J lost 6; bases outside the gene matches: 6. Germline CDR1 is NSQYPW and CDR2 is LRSPGD (reference sequence). The CDR3 sequence is 15 residues long. The sequenced CDR3 bases are TGCACCTGCAGTGCCCGACAGGGGAGGGACGAA. Translated: CTCSARQGRDE. The full CDR3 protein reads CTCSARQGRDERLFF.